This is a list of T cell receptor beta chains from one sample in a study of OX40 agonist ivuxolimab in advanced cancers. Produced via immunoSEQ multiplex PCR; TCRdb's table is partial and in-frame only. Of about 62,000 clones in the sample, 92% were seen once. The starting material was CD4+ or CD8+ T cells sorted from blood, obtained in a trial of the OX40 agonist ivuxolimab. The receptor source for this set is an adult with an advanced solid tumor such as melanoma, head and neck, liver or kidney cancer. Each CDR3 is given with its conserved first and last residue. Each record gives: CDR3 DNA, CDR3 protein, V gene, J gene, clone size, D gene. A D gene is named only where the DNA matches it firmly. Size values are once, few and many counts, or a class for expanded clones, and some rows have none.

TGCGCCAGCAGCCAAGAGCGGACGGAAAAACTGTTTTTT	CASSQERTEKLFF	TRBV4-1	TRBJ1-4	-	-
TGCGCCAGCAGCTTGGTCGGGGACGGTTCCTACGAGCAGTACTTC	CASSLVGDGSYEQYF	TRBV5-1	TRBJ2-7	-	-
TGTGCCAGCAGCTTGGGACTAGCGGGAGTGGAAGAGCAGTACTTC	CASSLGLAGVEEQYF	TRBV11-2	TRBJ2-7	-	TRBD2
TGTGCCACTAGAAACTCCAGAAGTAATGAAAAACTGTTTTTT	CATRNSRSNEKLFF	TRBV15	TRBJ1-4	-	-
TGTGCCAGCAGCCAAGCCGGCGACTCCCTATACGAGCAGTACTTC	CASSQAGDSLYEQYF	TRBV5-4	TRBJ2-7	-	-
TGTGCCAGCGGGAGGCCGCGGGTGGGGGGTGGCTACACCTTC	CASGRPRVGGGYTF	TRBV27	TRBJ1-2	-	-
TGTGCCAGCAGCTTAGGGGACAGCGGGGGAAAAGAGACCCAGTACTTC	CASSLGDSGGKETQYF	TRBV11-3	TRBJ2-5	-	-
TGTGCCAGCAATAGGGATCCCCAAGAGACCCAGTACTTC	CASNRDPQETQYF	TRBV2	TRBJ2-5	-	-
TGTGCCAGCTCATTCACAGGGGATAACACTGAAGCTTTCTTT	CASSFTGDNTEAFF	TRBV18	TRBJ1-1	-	TRBD1
TGTGCCAGCAGCTTATTGGGTCAGCCCCAGCATTTT	CASSLLGQPQHF	TRBV7-9	TRBJ1-5	-	-
TGTGCCAGCAGTTACCTCCAGCTCGGCGGGGAGCTGTTTTTT	CASSYLQLGGELFF	TRBV6-5	TRBJ2-2	-	-
TGTGCCAGCACCAAACAGGGCACTGAAGCTTTCTTT	CASTKQGTEAFF	TRBV6-1	TRBJ1-1	-	-
TGCAGCGTTGGGGGAGACCACGAGCAGTACTTC	CSVGGDHEQYF	TRBV29-1	TRBJ2-7	-	-
TGTGCCAGCAGTGACTTGCCAGGGGCTAGCGCGGATACGCAGTATTTT	CASSDLPGASADTQYF	TRBV6-4	TRBJ2-3	few	-
TGTGCCAGCAGTGGACGCCGCACAGATACGCAGTATTTT	CASSGRRTDTQYF	TRBV2	TRBJ2-3	-	-